The clone carrying this T cell receptor beta chain was seen more than once but under ten times. Original data processing: Nucleated cell counts were estimated from reference gene primer amplification. The method was immunoSEQ multiplex PCR; TCRdb's version includes in-frame clones alone and lacks a portion of them. V and J calls and clone size come straight from that table; D and trimming were deduced from the DNA. Of 150,000 or so clones listed, about 87% are singletons. Trimming stripped 5 bases from V and 4 bases from J, with 11 bases between. The CDR3 has 13 amino acids. Germline CDR1 SEHNR, CDR2 FQNEAQ (reference sequence). This record belongs to a study of blood T cell repertoires in COVID-19. About the study: COVID-19 samples, acute and convalescent, were from the United States, Italy and Spain. From T cells, B-cell-depleted T cells, or PBMCs came the material, which was cDNA or gDNA.

The chain combines TRBV7-9 with TRBJ1-2; D may be TRBD1 (5 bases). The sequenced material came from peripheral blood. The sequence was obtained from an elderly man with acute or convalescent COVID-19. The CDR3 here is CASSLGGGYGYTF. CDR3 nucleotide sequence: TGTGCCAGCAGCCTGGGGGGAGGCTATGGCTACACCTTC.